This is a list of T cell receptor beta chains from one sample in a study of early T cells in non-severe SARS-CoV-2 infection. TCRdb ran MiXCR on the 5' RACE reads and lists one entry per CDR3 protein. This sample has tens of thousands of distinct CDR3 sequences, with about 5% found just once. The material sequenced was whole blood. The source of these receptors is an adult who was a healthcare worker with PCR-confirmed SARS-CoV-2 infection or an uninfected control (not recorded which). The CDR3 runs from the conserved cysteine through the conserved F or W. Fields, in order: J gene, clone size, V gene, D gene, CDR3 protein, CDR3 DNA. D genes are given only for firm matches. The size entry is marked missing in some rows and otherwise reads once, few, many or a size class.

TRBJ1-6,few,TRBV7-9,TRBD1,CASSLETGGGSPLHF,TGTGCCAGCAGCTTAGAAACAGGGGGCGGATCACCCCTCCACTTT
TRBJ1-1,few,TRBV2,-,CASGNSYRDTEAFF,TGTGCCAGCGGTAATTCCTACAGGGACACTGAAGCTTTCTTT
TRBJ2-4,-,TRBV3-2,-,CASSRQAGDLAKNIQYF,TGTGCCAGCAGCAGGCAGGCCGGAGATCTAGCCAAAAACATTCAGTACTTC
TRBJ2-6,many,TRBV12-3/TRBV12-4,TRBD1,CASSLMWGQAAGANVLTF,TGTGCCAGCAGTTTAATGTGGGGACAGGCTGCTGGGGCCAACGTCCTGACTTTC
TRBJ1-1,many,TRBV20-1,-,CSAPQASAEAFF,TGCAGTGCTCCCCAGGCCAGCGCTGAAGCTTTCTTT
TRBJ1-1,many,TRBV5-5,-,CASSPQIRGEAFF,TGTGCCAGCAGCCCCCAAATCAGGGGTGAAGCTTTCTTT
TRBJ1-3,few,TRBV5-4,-,CASSLSRSGNTIYF,TGTGCCAGCAGCTTGTCAAGATCTGGAAACACCATATATTTT
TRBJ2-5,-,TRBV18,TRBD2,CASSPPSGSGVLKTQYF,TGTGCCAGCTCACCACCCTCCGGGAGCGGGGTTCTTAAGACCCAGTACTTC
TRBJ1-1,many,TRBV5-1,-,CASSLLENTEAFF,TGCGCCAGCAGCTTGCTGGAGAACACTGAAGCTTTCTTT
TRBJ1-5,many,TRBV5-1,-,CASSLGAGSNQPQHF,TGCGCCAGCAGCTTGGGGGCAGGGAGCAATCAGCCCCAGCATTTT
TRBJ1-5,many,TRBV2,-,CASRSGSYNQPQHF,TGTGCCAGCAGATCCGGGAGCTACAATCAGCCCCAGCATTTT
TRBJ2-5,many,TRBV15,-,CATSRDRRELETQYF,TGTGCCACCAGCAGAGATCGACGGGAGCTGGAGACCCAGTACTTC
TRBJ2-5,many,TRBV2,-,CASSVRGEETQYF,TGTGCCAGCAGTGTTAGAGGAGAAGAGACCCAGTACTTC
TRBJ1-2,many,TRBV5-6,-,CASSPSTARYGYTF,TGTGCCAGCAGCCCTTCTACAGCGAGGTATGGCTACACCTTC
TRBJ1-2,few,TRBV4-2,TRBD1,CASSQVVTGGNFGYTF,TGTGCCAGCAGCCAAGTCGTGACAGGGGGTAACTTTGGCTACACCTTC
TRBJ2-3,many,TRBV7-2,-,CASSSWAADTQYF,TGTGCCAGCAGCTCTTGGGCGGCAGATACGCAGTATTTT